A single sample gave rise to the 18 T cell receptor beta chains below, sequenced in a study of blood T cell repertoires in COVID-19. Method: immunoSEQ multiplex PCR; TCRdb's copy keeps in-frame clones and lacks some. Of about 250,000 clones in the sample, around 90% were seen once. Source material: PBMCs or T cells enriched from blood (not recorded which). The receptors originated from a woman in her twenties or thirties with acute COVID-19.

The CDR3 nucleotides are TGTGCCAGCAGCTGGGGGGACGTCTCCGACTACGAGCAGTACTTC. Encoded protein: CASSWGDVSDYEQYF. The chain carries TRBV11-1 and TRBJ2-7, with D possibly TRBD2 on 6 matching bases. CDR1 is SGHAT and CDR2 is FQDESV in the germline V gene (reference sequence). The CDR3 length is 15 residues. Trimming shortened V by 4 bases and J by 3 bases, and 16 bases separated the two germline ends.

The V and J genes are TRBV7-2 and TRBJ2-5; 9 positions match TRBD2. CDR1 is SGHTA, CDR2 FQGNSA, per germline. With V trimmed by 2 bases and J by 0 bases, 7 bases remained unmatched. The CDR3 consists of 17 residues. The CDR3, as DNA: TGTGCCAGCAGCTTATTCGAAGCGGGAGGCTACCAAGAGACCCAGTACTTC. Protein: CASSLFEAGGYQETQYF.

This chain's CDR3 is CARSLAQQREVGTDTQYF. CDR3 coding DNA: TGTGCCAGAAGCTTGGCCCAACAGCGGGAGGTTGGAACAGATACGCAGTATTTT. The chain uses TRBV5-3 and TRBJ2-3; 9 bases agree with TRBD2. TRBV5-3 is classed as an ORF, of uncertain function. J gave up 3 bases and V 0 bases, and 11 bases lay outside the gene matches. The CDR3 consists of 18 residues.

The V call is TRBV10-2, the J call TRBJ2-7; 8 bases fit TRBD1. Per the germline V gene, CDR1 is WSHSY and CDR2 is SAAADI. This CDR3 is 13 amino acids long. Germline trimming cut 3 bases from V and 6 bases from J; bases unmatched to any gene: 4. The CDR3 coding sequence is TGCGCCAGCAGTGACTCGGACAGGGTCGAGCAGTACTTC. Translating gives CASSDSDRVEQYF.

V usage is TRBV6-5 and J usage is TRBJ1-1, with 10 bases fitting TRBD1. Unmatched junction bases numbered 10, after V lost 6 bases and J lost 6 bases. Per germline, CDR1 MNHEY and CDR2 SVGAGI. This CDR3 is 15 amino acids long. The CDR3 DNA reads TGTGCCAGCAGGAGCATGACAGGGGGCCCTTCTGAAGCTTTCTTT. This encodes CASRSMTGGPSEAFF.

This chain connects TRBV21-1 to TRBJ1-5. TRBV21-1 is shown as a pseudogene. The CDR3 has 17 residues. This CDR3 is CASSRQGGGWSNQPQHF. As DNA, the CDR3 is TGTGCCAGCAGCCGACAAGGGGGAGGGTGGAGCAATCAGCCCCAGCATTTT.

The chain recombines TRBV5-5 with TRBJ1-4; tentative D call: TRBD1 (5 bases). V lost 7 bases and J lost 5, with 12 bases in between. The CDR3 is 13 residues long. In germline, CDR1 is SGHKS, CDR2 YYEKEE (reference sequence). CDR3 loop: CASGRGINEKLFF. CDR3 nucleotides: TGTGCCAGCGGAAGGGGTATAAATGAAAAACTGTTTTTT.

V gene TRBV12-3 or TRBV12-4 combines with J gene TRBJ2-5; weak D call: TRBD1 (6 bases). V was cut by 5 bases and J by 1 base, with 8 bases left in between. The CDR3 is 13 residues long. CDR3 in DNA: TGTGCCAGCAGTAGGGACACCCAAGAGACCCAGTACTTC. Residues: CASSRDTQETQYF.

The V call is TRBV5-8, the J call TRBJ2-3, with D possibly matching TRBD1 (5 bases). The V and J ends lost 4 bases and 0 bases respectively, with 15 bases between them. From germline, CDR1 is SGHTS and CDR2 YDEGEE. The length of the CDR3 is 16 residues. The CDR3 reads CASSEQDHVSTDTQYF. Here the CDR3 DNA reads TGTGCCAGCAGCGAACAGGACCACGTTAGCACAGATACGCAGTATTTT. The entire variable domain, with the rest obtained from reference TRBV5-8 and TRBJ2-3, is as follows: EAGVTQSPTHLIKTRGQQATLRCSPISGHTSVYWYQQALGLGLQFLLWYDEGEERNRGNFPPRFSGRQFPNYSSELNVNALELEDSALYLCASSEQDHVSTDTQYFGPGTRLTVL.

The J gene is TRBJ2-3, the V gene TRBV5-1; 11 bases agree with TRBD1. Trimming took 0 bases from V and 6 from J; bases not matched to a gene: 6. In germline, CDR1 is SGHRS, CDR2 YFSETQ. This CDR3 contains 16 residues. CDR3 coding DNA: TGCGCCAGCAGCTTGGGGACAGGGGGCTTTGGGGATACGCAGTATTTT. Translation: CASSLGTGGFGDTQYF.

The CDR3 nucleotides are TGTGCCATCAGTGAGTCTGTGGGGCTCAACACCGGGGAGCTGTTTTTT. Amino acids: CAISESVGLNTGELFF. This rearrangement joins TRBV10-3 to TRBJ2-2; D might be TRBD1 (5 bases). Per germline, CDR1 ENHRY and CDR2 SYGVKD. This CDR3 has 16 residues. V lost 0 bases and J 2 bases, leaving 10 bases between the germline ends.

The chain couples TRBV29-1 to TRBJ1-3; tentatively, D is TRBD1 (6 bases). This CDR3 spans 14 amino acids. V was clipped by 4 bases and J by 0 bases, with 10 bases between them. Germline-derived CDR1 and CDR2 are SQVTM and ANQGSEA. CDR3 amino acids: CSVVPGASGNTIYF. For the CDR3, the DNA is TGCAGCGTTGTTCCAGGGGCCTCTGGAAACACCATATATTTT.

The chain recombines TRBV9 with TRBJ1-4, with a possible D match to TRBD1 (6 bases). Germline V gives CDR1 SGDLS, CDR2 YYNGEE. The V end lost 2 bases, the J end lost 6 bases, and 8 bases lay between the germline ends. The CDR3 has 13 residues. This CDR3 reads CASSVGQHEKLFF. The CDR3 nucleotides are TGTGCCAGCAGCGTCGGACAGCATGAAAAACTGTTTTTT.

The chain has TRBV4-2 and TRBJ2-1, with 15 bases that match TRBD2. The ends lost 0 bases at V and 9 bases at J; junction bases unmatched: 9. This CDR3 spans 18 amino acids. The V gene's germline CDR1 is LGHNA and CDR2 YNFKEQ. CDR3 sequence: CASSQELPGLAGGSEQFF. CDR3 sequence (DNA): TGTGCCAGCAGCCAAGAACTACCGGGACTAGCGGGGGGTAGTGAGCAGTTCTTC.

The V call is TRBV18, the J call TRBJ1-4; 7 bases are shared with TRBD1. This CDR3 contains 19 residues. The V gene end was trimmed by 2 bases and the J gene end by 1 base; junction bases not matched to a gene: 13. Germline CDR1 reads KGHSH; CDR2 reads LQKENI. CDR3 nucleotides: TGTGCCAGCTCACCAATTGTTTCGGCAGGGGGACGAACTAATGAAAAACTGTTTTTT. Its protein is CASSPIVSAGGRTNEKLFF.

The J gene is TRBJ2-7, the V gene TRBV29-1; D gene ambiguous. The CDR3 length is 12 residues. V lost 5 bases, J lost 3 bases, and 11 bases lay in between. Germline CDR1 reads SQVTM; CDR2 reads ANQGSEA. CDR3 DNA sequence: TGCAGCGTTATGATTTCCAGCTACGAGCAGTACTTC. Translated: CSVMISSYEQYF.

The chain carries TRBV28 and TRBJ2-1; 7 nucleotides line up with TRBD2. There are 16 residues in the CDR3. Germline assignment: CDR1 MDHEN and CDR2 SYDVKM. The junction had 13 bases not matched to a gene; V was cut back by 6 bases and J by 5 bases. The CDR3 DNA follows: TGTGCCAGCAGGACCCGACTAGCTTTGCGAGACAATGAGCAGTTCTTC. Protein product: CASRTRLALRDNEQFF. Together with reference TRBV28 and TRBJ2-1, the CDR3 gives the full variable domain: DVKVTQSSRYLVKRTGEKVFLECVQDMDHENMFWYRQDPGLGLRLIYFSYDVKMKEKGDIPEGYSVSREKKERFSLILESASTNQTSMYLCASRTRLALRDNEQFFGPGTRLTVL.

The genes are TRBV4-1 and TRBJ2-3; a possible D gene is TRBD2 (6 bases). The CDR3 spans 13 residues. Trimming stripped 4 bases from V and 4 bases from J, with 9 bases between. Germline V gene data show CDR1 as MGHRA and CDR2 as YSYEKL. The CDR3 DNA reads as TGCGCCAGCAGCCGGGGACTCCCAGATACGCAGTATTTT. Protein: CASSRGLPDTQYF.